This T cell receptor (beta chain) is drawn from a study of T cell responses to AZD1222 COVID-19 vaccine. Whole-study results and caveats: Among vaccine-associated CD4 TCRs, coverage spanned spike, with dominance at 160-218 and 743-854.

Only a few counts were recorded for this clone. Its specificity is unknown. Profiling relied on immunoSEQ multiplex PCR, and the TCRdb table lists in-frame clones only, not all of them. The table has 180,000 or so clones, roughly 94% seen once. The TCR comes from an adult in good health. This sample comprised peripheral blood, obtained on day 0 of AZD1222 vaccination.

The CDR3 sequence: CASSRGAQNEQFF. Here the CDR3 DNA reads TGTGCCAGCAGCCGGGGGGCGCAGAATGAGCAGTTCTTC. The chain uses TRBV12-3 or TRBV12-4 and TRBJ2-1; TRBD2 is a possible D gene (7 bases). Trimming left V 6 bases short and J 7 bases short, with 13 bases between. The CDR3 is 13 amino acids.